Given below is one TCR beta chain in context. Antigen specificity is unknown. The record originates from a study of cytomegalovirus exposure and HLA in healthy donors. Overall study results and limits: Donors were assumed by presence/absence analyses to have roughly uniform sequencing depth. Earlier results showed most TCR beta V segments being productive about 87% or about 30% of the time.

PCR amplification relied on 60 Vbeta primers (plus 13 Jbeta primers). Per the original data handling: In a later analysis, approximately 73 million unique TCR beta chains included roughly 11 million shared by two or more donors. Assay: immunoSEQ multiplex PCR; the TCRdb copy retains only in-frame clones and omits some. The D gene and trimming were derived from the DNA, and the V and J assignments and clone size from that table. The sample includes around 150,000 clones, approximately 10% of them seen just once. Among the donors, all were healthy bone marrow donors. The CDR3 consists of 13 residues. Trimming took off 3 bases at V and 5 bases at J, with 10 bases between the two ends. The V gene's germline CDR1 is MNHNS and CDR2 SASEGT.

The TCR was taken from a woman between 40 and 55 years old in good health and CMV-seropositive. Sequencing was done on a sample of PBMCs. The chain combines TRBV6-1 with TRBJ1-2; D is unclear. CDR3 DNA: TGTGCCAGCAGTGAGATGAGATTTTATGGCTACACCTTC. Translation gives CASSEMRFYGYTF.